This T cell receptor (beta chain) was sequenced during a study of radiotherapy plus CTLA-4 blockade in lung cancer. Study summary: Objective responses were seen in around 19% of patients, disease control in about 33%.

Profiling relied on immunoSEQ multiplex PCR, and the TCRdb table lists in-frame clones only, not all of them. The sample shows around 90,000 clones, roughly 85% of them seen only once. The CDR3 totals 13 residues. V lost 3 bases, J lost 6 bases, and 5 bases stayed unmatched. Germline CDR1 and CDR2: GTSNPN and SVGIG (reference sequence). The V and J genes are TRBV30 and TRBJ2-3, with 8 positions matching TRBD1. Sequenced here: peripheral blood, sampled from a patient treated with radiotherapy plus ipilimumab. This receptor was taken from a human donor with non-small cell lung cancer who had stable disease on radiotherapy plus ipilimumab. The DNA for the CDR3 is TGTGCCTGGAGCCAGGGGGCCAGCGATACGCAGTATTTT. Protein: CAWSQGASDTQYF.